One T cell receptor beta chain is described in this entry. What this receptor recognizes is not known. Nothing much larger sits one base from this clone, and base qualities are not available. This record belongs to a study of T cell responses to AZD1222 COVID-19 vaccine (dated by TCRdb to about 2021). For the study in its entirety: TCR sequencing covered approximately 230 trial participants: 207 given two doses of AZD1222 and about 26 given two doses of MenACWY control vaccine. Enrollment into the trials was organized by age into subgroups of 18-55, 56-69 and 70-plus years, and those subgroups contained about 160, 30 and 59 TCR-sequenced participants, respectively.

The CDR3 regions of human TCRbeta chains were subjected to immunosequencing. For the original study's pipeline: TCRs in the repertoires were matched against a reference library of SARS-CoV-2-specific TCRs that had been generated with the MIRA antigen-specificity platform. Breadth was defined as the fraction of unique TCRs that were SARS-CoV-2-associated, and depth was defined as the fraction of total T cells that were SARS-CoV-2-associated. Each spike-specific TCR was assigned to its reactive spike region and to a CD4 or CD8 class using the MIRA data. Log10-transformed breadth and depth values were compared by one-way ANOVA with Sidak's multiple comparisons tests. As stored in TCRdb, this immuneACCESS dataset retains in-frame rearrangements with V and J assigned. A fraction of the clones does not appear; measured against another copy, unresolved V genes explain less than half of the discrepancy, and the remainder lacks a known reason. The V and J calls and clone size were taken over from that table, and D and trimming were inferred from the DNA. In this sample the table shows some 180,000 clones, about 90% of which occur a single time. Clones ranked in the top ten supply less than 2.5% of the sample.

Results the study describes overall, beyond this receptor: Most participants were white British and females outnumbered males, and the authors suggested that clonal diversity may have been underestimated. Epitopes outside the regions mutated in the B.1.351 and B.1.1.7 variants were reportedly recognized by nearly half of the unique spike-specific TCRs. No day 14 peak-response samples were available, so repertoires were characterized only after the peak T cell response. The vaccine-associated CD4 TCRs covered the entire spike protein, and the dominant responses fell in regions 160-218 and 743-854. The 56-69-year group was small, and its depth increase did not reach significance, likely because of low power. Conclusions about previously exposed vaccinees are limited, since just a handful of AZD1222 recipients were seropositive for SARS-CoV-2 at baseline. After two AZD1222 doses, spike-specific TCR breadth and depth were significantly higher than at day 0 and than in MenACWY recipients.

The time point label on this specimen signifies: about 28 days (+/-7) after the second vaccine dose. AZD1222 recipients whose second dose came at about 4 weeks and those whose second dose came at about 12 weeks were combined into one group, since spike-specific TCR depth and breadth did not differ between the two schedules. Vaccinee samples came from UK trials COV001 and COV002, including a single-blind randomized controlled phase 2/3 trial of AZD1222 (ChAdOx1 nCoV-19) in healthy adults. For TCRbeta chain sequencing, PBMC samples from trial participants were taken at day 0 and at day 28 after the second dose. The clonotype originates from an adult who received the AZD1222 COVID-19 vaccine. The sequencing here drew on peripheral blood, taken 28 days after the second AZD1222 dose.

The sequenced DNA: TGTGCCAGCAGCCTAAAGACTAGCCAAGAGACCCAGTACTTC. Translation gives CASSLKTSQETQYF. The V and J segments used are TRBV3-1 (or the pseudogene TRBV3-2) and TRBJ2-5; a weak D assignment points to TRBD2 (6 bases agree). CDR1 and CDR2 are drawn from the germline V gene (reference sequence): LGHDT, YNNKEL. Including the terminal cysteine and phenylalanine, the CDR3 comprises 14 residues. The DNA shown is the 42-base CDR3, in frame from base 1. V loses 4 bases of germline sequence and J loses 1 base, and the interval between the two ends is 10 bases.